This is a list of T cell receptor beta chains from one sample in a study of technical replicates of blood from a few donors. TCRdb keeps only in-frame clones here, not all; method: immunoSEQ multiplex PCR. The data contain about 73,000 clones, approximately 90% of them singletons. The sequenced sample was PBMCs. The source is a human donor in good health. Some clones in this sample may be carry-over from other donors' samples. The CDR3 runs from the conserved cysteine through the conserved F or W. D genes are given only for firm matches. Expanded clones are given a class, and other clones once, few, many or no size at all.

clone_size	cdr3_length	d_call	v_call	j_call	cdr3_aa	cdr3_nt
-	14	-	TRBV18	TRBJ1-2	CASSQFRDDYGYTF	TGTGCCAGCTCCCAATTCAGGGATGACTATGGCTACACCTTC
-	15	-	TRBV19	TRBJ1-5	CASSRGLYSNQPQHF	TGTGCCAGTAGTAGGGGACTTTATAGCAATCAGCCCCAGCATTTT
-	13	-	TRBV10-2	TRBJ2-2	CASSDTGTGELFF	TGCGCCAGCAGTGATACGGGGACCGGGGAGCTGTTTTTT
-	16	-	TRBV2	TRBJ2-3	CASSERVVGVRDTQYF	TGTGCCAGCAGTGAAAGGGTTGTCGGGGTGCGGGATACGCAGTATTTT
-	12	TRBD2	TRBV12-5	TRBJ2-3	CASGSSGPTQYF	TGTGCTAGTGGTTCTAGCGGCCCAACGCAGTATTTT
once	15	-	TRBV2	TRBJ1-6	CASSGQLTYNSPLHF	TGTGCCAGCAGTGGACAGTTAACCTATAATTCACCCCTCCACTTT
-	15	TRBD2	TRBV2	TRBJ2-3	CATGLSGIRTDTQYF	TGTGCCACTGGACTTAGCGGGATCAGGACAGATACGCAGTATTTT
-	14	TRBD1	TRBV5-1	TRBJ1-3	CASSRDRSGNTIYF	TGCGCCAGCAGCCGGGACAGGTCTGGAAACACCATATATTTT
-	13	-	TRBV27	TRBJ1-2	CASRGFGEGGYTF	TGTGCCAGCAGGGGGTTCGGGGAGGGTGGCTACACCTTC
-	15	TRBD1	TRBV6-6	TRBJ2-7	CASRPGRGLDYEQYF	TGTGCCAGCAGACCTGGCAGGGGGTTAGACTACGAGCAGTACTTC
-	11	-	TRBV6-1	TRBJ2-7	CASSTSTEQYF	TGTGCCAGCAGTACAAGTACCGAGCAGTACTTC
-	16	TRBD2	TRBV7-6	TRBJ2-5	CASRGSGTSVQETQYF	TGTGCCAGCAGGGGATCAGGGACTAGCGTTCAAGAGACCCAGTACTTC
-	16	TRBD1	TRBV19	TRBJ1-4	CASSRNRQGRNEKLFF	TGTGCCAGTAGTAGGAACCGACAGGGACGTAATGAAAAACTGTTTTTT
-	13	TRBD1	TRBV2	TRBJ1-2	CASSLGQPSGYTF	TGTGCCAGCAGTCTGGGACAGCCTAGTGGCTACACCTTC
few	14	-	TRBV2	TRBJ2-5	CASSSTPGVETQYF	TGTGCCAGCAGTTCGACCCCAGGCGTCGAGACCCAGTACTTC
-	14	-	TRBV7-2	TRBJ2-7	CASSLPPTLYEQYF	TGTGCCAGCAGCTTACCCCCTACCCTCTACGAGCAGTACTTC
-	16	TRBD1	TRBV13	TRBJ2-1	CASSSLSGTGVNEQFF	TGTGCCAGCAGCTCATTGTCCGGGACAGGGGTCAATGAGCAGTTCTTC
-	14	TRBD1	TRBV7-3	TRBJ1-1	CASSPGGGYTEAFF	TGTGCCAGCAGCCCAGGGGGCGGGTACACTGAAGCTTTCTTT
-	15	TRBD1	TRBV10-3	TRBJ1-5	CAISESGQGNQPQHF	TGTGCCATCAGTGAGTCGGGACAGGGCAATCAGCCCCAGCATTTT
-	13	-	TRBV30	TRBJ1-3	CAWEEGSGNTIYF	TGTGCCTGGGAGGAGGGCTCTGGAAACACCATATATTTT
-	16	TRBD1	TRBV19	TRBJ1-4	CASSIGGGQGREKLFF	TGTGCCAGTAGTATTGGGGGGGGACAGGGCAGAGAAAAACTGTTTTTT
-	16	TRBD1	TRBV6-4	TRBJ2-1	CASSDAPGQGLNEQFF	TGTGCCAGCAGTGACGCACCGGGACAGGGCCTCAATGAGCAGTTCTTC
-	15	-	TRBV14	TRBJ2-3	CASALGGGGTDTQYF	TGTGCCAGCGCCCTGGGGGGAGGCGGCACAGATACGCAGTATTTT
-	13	-	TRBV6-1	TRBJ1-2	CASSEEGSDGYTF	TGTGCCAGCTCAGAGGAGGGGTCGGATGGCTACACCTTC
-	12	-	TRBV2	TRBJ1-4	CASSATSVRLFF	TGTGCCAGCAGTGCGACTTCTGTTCGACTGTTTTTT
-	13	-	TRBV13	TRBJ1-3	CASTSSSGNTIYF	TGTGCCAGCACCTCCTCCTCTGGAAACACCATATATTTT
few	12	-	TRBV10-2	TRBJ1-1	CASSPGVTEAFF	TGCGCCAGCAGTCCCGGGGTGACTGAAGCTTTCTTT
-	12	-	TRBV6-1	TRBJ2-7	CASTVDRGEQYF	TGTGCCAGCACTGTTGACCGGGGGGAGCAGTACTTC
few	18	TRBD2	TRBV13	TRBJ2-1	CASSEFLAGALTYNEQFF	TGTGCCAGCAGCGAGTTCCTAGCGGGGGCCCTCACCTACAATGAGCAGTTCTTC
-	15	TRBD2	TRBV7-3	TRBJ2-3	CASSETGGYTDTQYF	TGTGCCAGCAGCGAAACCGGGGGGTACACAGATACGCAGTATTTT
-	16	-	TRBV6-5	TRBJ2-5	CASSYSLSGQYETQYF	TGTGCCAGCAGTTACTCACTCTCGGGACAATACGAGACCCAGTACTTC
-	20	TRBD2	TRBV4-2	TRBJ2-1	CASSQGEGLAGGPGSNEQFF	TGTGCCAGCAGCCAGGGTGAGGGACTAGCGGGAGGGCCGGGTAGTAATGAGCAGTTCTTC
-	13	TRBD1	TRBV15	TRBJ1-2	CATSYTGVRGYTF	TGTGCCACCAGTTACACAGGGGTAAGGGGCTACACCTTC
-	17	-	TRBV6-4	TRBJ2-3	CASSDSSRGWVTDTQYF	TGTGCCAGCAGTGACTCGAGCCGGGGGTGGGTGACAGATACGCAGTATTTT
-	16	TRBD1	TRBV6-6	TRBJ1-5	CASSYQRDRGVQPQHF	TGTGCCAGCAGTTACCAACGGGACAGGGGTGTGCAGCCCCAGCATTTT
-	11	-	TRBV5-1	TRBJ2-1	CASRLEDEQFF	TGCGCCAGCAGACTAGAGGATGAGCAGTTCTTC
-	15	-	TRBV7-8	TRBJ1-5	CASSLTGQPYQPQHF	TGTGCCAGCTCCTTGACCGGACAGCCTTATCAGCCCCAGCATTTT
many	15	TRBD1	TRBV4-3	TRBJ2-7	CASSPDRAGGYEQYF	TGCGCCAGCAGCCCGGACAGGGCTGGGGGATACGAGCAGTACTTC
-	16	TRBD1	TRBV2	TRBJ2-1	CASRRLPDRAYNEQFF	TGTGCCAGCAGACGCCTCCCGGACAGGGCCTACAATGAGCAGTTCTTC
-	15	-	TRBV9	TRBJ2-5	CASSVGGRNQETQYF	TGTGCCAGCAGCGTAGGGGGGCGAAACCAAGAGACCCAGTACTTC
-	13	-	TRBV7-9	TRBJ2-7	CASSLVGGNEQYF	TGTGCCAGCAGCTTAGTTGGCGGAAACGAGCAGTACTTC
-	18	TRBD1	TRBV30	TRBJ2-5	CAWSVRVLRQGDQETQYF	TGTGCCTGGAGTGTACGGGTTCTCAGACAGGGCGACCAAGAGACCCAGTACTTC
-	14	TRBD2	TRBV9	TRBJ2-7	CASSVEGLASEQYF	TGTGCCAGCAGCGTAGAAGGACTAGCGTCTGAGCAGTACTTC
-	14	-	TRBV5-1	TRBJ2-1	CASSLVPGANEQFF	TGCGCCAGCAGCTTGGTCCCAGGGGCCAATGAGCAGTTCTTC
-	12	-	TRBV6-5	TRBJ1-5	CASSSNNQPQHF	TGTGCCAGCAGTTCAAACAATCAGCCCCAGCATTTT
-	14	-	TRBV13	TRBJ1-1	CASSLGHRVTEAFF	TGTGCCAGCAGCTTAGGACACAGGGTAACTGAAGCTTTCTTT
-	15	TRBD1	TRBV19	TRBJ1-2	CASSITDRVSYGYTF	TGTGCCAGTAGTATAACCGACAGGGTATCATATGGCTACACCTTC
-	17	TRBD1	TRBV5-1	TRBJ2-2	CASSPGRDSANTGELFF	TGCGCCAGCAGCCCGGGACGGGACAGCGCGAACACCGGGGAGCTGTTTTTT
-	15	-	TRBV5-4	TRBJ2-5	CASSSPWEKQETQYF	TGTGCCAGCAGCAGCCCTTGGGAGAAACAAGAGACCCAGTACTTC
-	14	-	TRBV7-2	TRBJ1-2	CASSFGVASYGYTF	TGTGCCAGCAGCTTCGGGGTTGCCTCCTATGGCTACACCTTC